This TCR beta chain was sequenced for a study of long-term antiretroviral therapy in people with HIV (dated by TCRdb to between 2021 and 2024). Describing the broader study: Collection of the earliest samples took place about a decade ahead of the 2015 WHO recommendation for immediate ART, at a time when ART was typically delayed until CD4 counts fell. No cross-contamination during QIAcube processing was seen in test extractions of a monoclonal T-cell line run alongside 33 polyclonal samples. A total of around 200 cryopreserved PBMC samples were contributed to the cohort by 30 adults with confirmed HIV infection, with samples collected serially over a mean of roughly six years (range 1-12). Whether ART initiation and durable HIV suppression were associated with changes in peripheral blood TRB repertoire composition and diversity was tested in a retrospective serial study. Among the approximately 27 participants with HIV, eleven to twelve were female.

CDR1 and CDR2, looked up from the germline V gene (reference sequence), are PRHDT and FYEKMQ. CDR3 length: 13 amino acids, cysteine to phenylalanine. Just CDR3 DNA is preserved here, 39 bases in frame from base 1. V is reduced by 2 bases and J by 2 bases, leaving a spacing of 5 bases between them. The paper as a whole reports these results and caveats: Because cell numbers in pre-ART samples were limited, unsorted PBMC were profiled instead of sorted CD4+ and CD8+ T cells. Compared with controls, HIV repertoires had narrower CDR3 length ranges, and the network structure pointed to an antigen-experienced repertoire that shifted only slightly toward naive after ART. Samples dated from about 2004 to 2018, and the ART regimens used may be less effective than current ones. No data were available on ART adherence, viral resistance or therapy changes, limiting inferences about post-ART repertoire changes. Expanded TRB clones identified before ART initiation dominated the repertoire across all time points, though the dominance fluctuated and decreased in many PLHIV after ART. ART initiation was associated with a significant increase in TRB diversity, but diversity stayed significantly below transplant donor controls even after long-term ART. Since PBMC availability was limited, sequencing covered only the TCR beta chain, with no alpha chain pairing.

A note on this clone: Its antigen is currently not known. No base quality values were provided; no much bigger clone lies one nucleotide off.

Participants were included only if at least one PBMC sample before ART initiation and at least two post-ART samples were available. All participants with HIV were treated in the United States of America. Before DNA extraction, cryopreserved samples of about 0.95-11 million PBMC were thawed and washed. At the time of the earliest PBMC sample, participants with HIV were aged between about 20 and 55 years. PBMC samples were contributed by each participant from 1-4 timepoints before ART initiation and 2-8 timepoints after ART initiation, with a median of 7 samples. For every participant, serial HIV viral load, CD4+ T-cell count, ART history and demographic data were obtained. Genomic DNA was extracted from unsorted PBMC with a Qiagen kit on a QIAcube, with processing performed in batches of 12 samples. The immunoSEQ hsTCRB v3.0 assay was used at survey level resolution to sequence the TRB variable region. TRB sequencing targeted a depth of roughly 40,000-55,000 T-cell genomes per sample. An Illumina MiSeq with a v3 150-cycle kit was used to sequence the pooled TRB libraries. In the authors' own workflow: Repertoire analysis was run in R within a reproducible Nextflow workflow that covered QC, data transformation and analysis. LymphoSeq2, an R package for exploring AIRR-Seq data, was used to implement the custom analyses. After excluding a few samples that yielded fewer than 5000 total TRB sequences, 190 or so HIV repertoires remained for analysis. Among the roughly 190 retained HIV repertoires, about 59 were collected before ART initiation and some 130 were collected after ART initiation. Repertoires were downsampled to 5000 TRB nucleotide sequences, with summary statistics averaged over 100 downsampling iterations. TRB sequences were retained for analysis only if CDR3 regions of at least seven amino acids were present. A Shannon entropy-derived clonality score and the Gini coefficient were used to measure diversity. Repertoire networks linked the top 5000 CDR3 amino acid sequences whenever two sequences differed by an edit distance of one. For TRB CDR3 amino acid sequences, antigen specificity groups and MHC restriction were predicted with GLIPH2. CDR3 amino acid sequences were matched against VDJdb and McPAS-TCR to flag known CMV, EBV, HIV or tissue antigen associations. Pre-ART, post-ART and control groups were compared with Wilcoxon signed-rank tests and Holm-Bonferroni correction. TCRdb's version of the immuneACCESS table is confined to in-frame rearrangements and falls short of the full clone set. An unresolved V gene accounts for under half of the shortfall where checked; the remainder is of unknown origin. The V and J calls and clone size were taken over from that table, and D and trimming were inferred from the DNA. This sample comprises 17,000 or so clones, 70% to 80% of them detected only once. Of the sample, 6.5% to 10% falls within the top ten clones.

The TCR originated in a man aged 25 to 40 with HIV. Here the sequenced sample was unsorted PBMCs, taken at the start of antiretroviral therapy. The rearrangement joined TRBV13 to TRBJ2-3, with the identity of the D gene unclear. In nucleotide form, the sequence is TGTGCCAGCAGCTTACGCTACACAGATACGCAGTATTTT. Its translation is CASSLRYTDTQYF. Extended through the reference TRBV13 and TRBJ2-3 proteins, this CDR3 yields the full variable domain: AAGVIQSPRHLIKEKRETATLKCYPIPRHDTVYWYQQGPGQDPQFLISFYEKMQSDKGSIPDRFSAQQFSDYHSELNMSSLELGDSALYFCASSLRYTDTQYFGPGTRLTVL.